The next 3 T cell receptor beta chains were all read from a single sample in a study of blood T cell repertoires in COVID-19. Repertoires were generated with immunoSEQ multiplex PCR, while TCRdb's copy carries only in-frame clones and drops some. The table lists 93,000 or so clones, about 90% of them singletons. Material for sequencing was peripheral blood. Every receptor here comes from a human donor in a cohort sampled during active COVID-19.

This clone has just a few counts. The rearrangement links TRBV2 to TRBJ2-1, with a possible D match to TRBD2 (5 bases). V gave up 4 bases and J gave up 4 bases, with 5 bases separating them. From germline, CDR1 is SNHLY and CDR2 FYNNEI. The CDR3 consists of 12 residues. The CDR3 nucleotides are TGTGCCAGCAGTGGAGGGTACAATGAGCAGTTCTTC. Translation: CASSGGYNEQFF. Full variable domain (remainder filled in from reference TRBV2 and TRBJ2-1): EPEVTQTPSHQVTQMGQEVILRCVPISNHLYFYWYRQILGQKVEFLVSFYNNEISEKSEIFDDQFSVERPDGSNFTLKIRSTKLEDSAMYFCASSGGYNEQFFGPGTRLTVL.

V is TRBV20-1 and J is TRBJ2-7, with 7 positions matching TRBD2. Trimming took 8 bases from V and 12 from J; bases not matched to a gene: 13. The CDR3 is 11 amino acids. CDR1 and CDR2 from the germline V gene are DFQATT and SNEGSKA (reference sequence). In DNA form, the CDR3 reads TGCAGTTGCTTCGGGGGGTACGAAGCGTACTTC. This gives the protein CSCFGGYEAYF.

This clone was seen only a few times. The chain employs TRBV25-1 and TRBJ2-7; D perhaps matches TRBD2 (6 bases). Germline V gene lookup returns CDR1 MGHDK and CDR2 SYGVNS. The CDR3 contains 15 residues. V gave up 6 bases and J gave up 1 base, with 16 bases separating them. The CDR3 reads CASSRHRDSSYEQYF. Here the CDR3 DNA reads TGTGCCAGCAGCCGTCACCGGGACTCTTCCTACGAGCAGTACTTC.